This TCR beta chain was captured by sequencing in a study of CD8 T cell repertoires and HIV-1 epitope variants. Study in general: Epitopes were three Gag families plus Nef HW9 and YT9.

Some clones are missing from TCRdb's copy, which holds only in-frame ones; the method was immunoSEQ multiplex PCR. This sample has under 100,000 clones, with more than 65% found just once. CDR1 and CDR2 from the germline V gene are SEHNR and FQNEAQ (reference sequence). V lost 4 bases and J lost 4, with 13 bases in between. This CDR3 comprises 14 residues. The specimen sequenced was uncultured baseline CD8+ T cells from peripheral blood mononuclear cells (PBMCs). V usage is TRBV7-9 and J usage is TRBJ1-2; D not certain. This clonotype was sampled from a male donor with HIV. As DNA, the CDR3 is TGTGCCAGCAGCTCTCTAACACAGCCCTATGGCTACACCTTC. Amino acids: CASSSLTQPYGYTF.